The rows below give T cell receptor beta chains drawn from one sample of a study of CD4 T cells in relation to SARS-CoV-2 and coronaviruses. Here immunoSEQ multiplex PCR was the method, and the copy in TCRdb shows in-frame clones only, minus some. The sample has 20,000 to 25,000 clones, about 70% seen once. These receptors' antigens are unknown. Sequencing used CD4+ T cells from PBMCs, cultured in vitro. All receptors come from a human donor in good health. CDR3s include the opening cysteine and the closing phenylalanine or tryptophan. D genes are given only for firm matches. Clone size appears in some rows only: once, few, many, or a class for an expanded clone.

D	V	size	J	DNA	CDR3
TRBD1	TRBV5-1	NA	TRBJ1-6	TGCGCCAGCAGCTCAGGACAGGACTATTCACCCCTCCACTTT	CASSSGQDYSPLHF
NA	TRBV28	NA	TRBJ2-2	TGTGCCAGCAGGGTTGGTACGAACACCGGGGAGCTGTTTTTT	CASRVGTNTGELFF
NA	TRBV15	NA	TRBJ1-5	TGTGCCACCAATTCGGGACCCCAGGCCAATCAGCCCCAGCATTTT	CATNSGPQANQPQHF
NA	TRBV19	few	TRBJ1-5	TGTGCCAGTAGTATCCCCCTTAATCAGCCCCAGCATTTT	CASSIPLNQPQHF
NA	TRBV9	NA	TRBJ1-1	TGTGCCAGCAGCTTTGGACTGAACACTGAAGCTTTCTTT	CASSFGLNTEAFF
NA	TRBV7-3	NA	TRBJ2-3	TGTGCCAGCAGCTTCGGAGGGGCGGGAGATACGCAGTATTTT	CASSFGGAGDTQYF
TRBD2	TRBV7-3	few	TRBJ2-1	TGTGCCAGCAGCTTACAAGCGGGAGAGTACAATGAGCAGTTCTTC	CASSLQAGEYNEQFF
NA	TRBV25-1	few	TRBJ1-1	TGTGCCAGCAAAGCCCCAGCGAACACTGAAGCTTTCTTT	CASKAPANTEAFF
NA	TRBV19	few	TRBJ2-1	TGTGCCAGTAGCCCCCCCGCTTACAATGAGCAGTTCTTC	CASSPPAYNEQFF
TRBD1	TRBV19	NA	TRBJ2-3	TGTGCCAGTAGTCCAGGGGGCCATGATGATACGCAGTATTTT	CASSPGGHDDTQYF
TRBD1	TRBV10-2	NA	TRBJ2-7	TGCGCCAGCAGTAGGGGACAGGGGGCCTACGAGCAGTACTTC	CASSRGQGAYEQYF
TRBD1	TRBV6-5	NA	TRBJ2-1	TGTGCCAGCAGTTTACATGACAGGGGGCTGTCTGAGCAGTTCTTC	CASSLHDRGLSEQFF
NA	TRBV25-1	NA	TRBJ1-1	TGTGCCAGCAGTGATCCCACTGAAGCTTTCTTT	CASSDPTEAFF
NA	TRBV27	NA	TRBJ1-5	TGTGCCAGCAGTTTGGCTTTCAATCAGCCCCAGCATTTT	CASSLAFNQPQHF
TRBD1	TRBV9	NA	TRBJ1-1	TGTGCCAGCAGCGTGGACAGGGGGACGGCTTTCTTT	CASSVDRGTAFF
TRBD1	TRBV12-5	NA	TRBJ2-5	TGTGCTAGTGCTAGCAGGGGGCGAGAGACCCAGTACTTC	CASASRGRETQYF
NA	TRBV7-3	NA	TRBJ1-6	TGTGCCAGCAGCTTACAATATAATTCACCCCTCCACTTT	CASSLQYNSPLHF
TRBD1	TRBV3-1/TRBV3-2	few	TRBJ2-1	TGTGCCAGCAGCCAGTGGACAGGGGAAGAGGGCAATGAGCAGTTCTTC	CASSQWTGEEGNEQFF
NA	TRBV19	few	TRBJ1-1	TGTGCCAGTACCACTAGTTCAGGGGCCACTGAAGCTTTCTTT	CASTTSSGATEAFF
NA	TRBV11-2	NA	TRBJ2-2	TGTGCCAGCAGCTTAGATGTGGCGGGGCTTAGGGGGGAGCTGTTTTTT	CASSLDVAGLRGELFF
TRBD1	TRBV10-1	NA	TRBJ1-4	TGCGCCAGCAGCACAGGACAGGGTGGAGAAAAACTGTTTTTT	CASSTGQGGEKLFF
NA	TRBV24-1	NA	TRBJ2-2	TGTGCCACCAGTGATTTTGGGGCGGGTCTCAGCGGGGAGCTGTTTTTT	CATSDFGAGLSGELFF
NA	TRBV2	NA	TRBJ1-1	TGTGCCAGCAGCGAAATCCCGGGGGGGCTGAACACTGAAGCTTTCTTT	CASSEIPGGLNTEAFF
TRBD1	TRBV18	once	TRBJ2-3	TGTGCCAGCACAAACACAGGGGGCACAGATACGCAGTATTTT	CASTNTGGTDTQYF
TRBD1	TRBV13	once	TRBJ1-1	TGTGCCAGCAGCTCGGCAGGGGGTGCCACTGAAGCTTTCTTT	CASSSAGGATEAFF
NA	TRBV9	NA	TRBJ2-3	TGTGCCAGCAGCGTAGGGGGGGACACAGATACGCAGTATTTT	CASSVGGDTDTQYF
NA	TRBV2	NA	TRBJ2-7	TGTGCCAGCAGTGAAGGGGGAGAGTACTTC	CASSEGGEYF
NA	TRBV28	few	TRBJ1-2	TGTGCCAGCAATCAGCAGCCTTCTAACTATGGCTACACCTTC	CASNQQPSNYGYTF
TRBD2	TRBV24-1	NA	TRBJ2-5	TGTGCCACCAGTGATTGGAGGACTAGCGGGGGGGGGACCCAGTACTTC	CATSDWRTSGGGTQYF
TRBD2	TRBV5-1	NA	TRBJ2-5	TGCGCCAGCAGCCTCGGACTAGCGGGCTCCCAAGAGACCCAGTACTTC	CASSLGLAGSQETQYF
TRBD1	TRBV30	NA	TRBJ1-6	TGTGCCTGGAGCGTGGGACAGGGGAATTCACCCCTCCACTTT	CAWSVGQGNSPLHF
NA	TRBV2	few	TRBJ2-7	TGTGCCAGCAGCTTTAACTCAGGGAGCGAGCAGTACTTC	CASSFNSGSEQYF
NA	TRBV3-1/TRBV3-2	NA	TRBJ2-3	TGTGCCAGCAGCACATTGGGGAGGGATACGCAGTATTTT	CASSTLGRDTQYF
NA	TRBV21-1	NA	TRBJ1-5	TGTGCCAGCACCCCTGAGGGACTTTATAGCAATCAGCCCCAGCATTTT	CASTPEGLYSNQPQHF